One sample yielded the 20 T cell receptor beta chains listed below, sequenced in a study of regulatory T cells in long-lasting Graves disease. Regarding time point: newly diagnosed GD, antithyroid drugs for less than 3 months. The TCR library used RNA extracted from PBMCs. Arm-PCR of CDR3 regions and iRepertoire HTBI primers were used to build TCR beta libraries. MiXCR, applied by TCRdb to the multiplex PCR reads, yields one record per CDR3 protein. The sample lists some 320,000 distinct CDR3 sequences, 18% occurring once. The starting material was peripheral blood mononuclear cells (PBMCs), obtained at new diagnosis, from a patient treated with antithyroid drugs. These receptors all stem from a female donor with Graves disease.

This clonotype has a count of ten or more. This sequence joins TRBV28 and TRBJ2-3, with 9 bases lining up with TRBD2. The DNA end lines up better with TRBJ2-5; the J call may be wrong. CDR3 length equals 16 residues. Per germline, CDR1 MDHEN and CDR2 SYDVKM. The CDR3 here is CASSSPRGGRAETQYF. DNA for the CDR3: TGTGCCAGCAGTTCCCCGCGAGGCGGGAGGGCAGAGACCCAGTACTTC.

This chain links TRBV18 with TRBJ2-7, with a tentative D call TRBD2 (6 bases). The germline gives CDR1 KGHSH, CDR2 LQKENI. The germline V and J ends were trimmed by 2 bases and 2 bases, with 13 bases remaining between them. This CDR3 comprises 15 residues. The CDR3 is CASSPNRGTPYEQYF. CDR3 DNA: TGTGCCAGCTCACCAAATCGAGGGACTCCCTACGAGCAGTACTTC.

This clonotype was picked up many times. This chain connects TRBV11-2 to TRBJ2-1; D gene ambiguous. Germline CDR1 reads SGHAT; CDR2 reads FQNNGV. There are 16 residues in the CDR3. Trimming took 0 bases from V and 0 from J, leaving 9 bases between them. The CDR3 here is CASSLDPRYSYNEQFF. Here the CDR3 DNA reads TGTGCCAGCAGCTTAGACCCTAGGTACTCCTACAATGAGCAGTTCTTC. Complete variable domain (other parts from reference TRBV11-2 and TRBJ2-1): EAGVAQSPRYKIIEKRQSVAFWCNPISGHATLYWYQQILGQGPKLLIQFQNNGVVDDSQLPKDRFSAERLKGVDSTLKIQPAKLEDSAVYLCASSLDPRYSYNEQFFGPGTRLTVL.

This clonotype has only one observation. This chain uses TRBV5-1 with TRBJ1-1, with TRBD1 matching 9 bases. The germline V gene has CDR1 SGHRS and CDR2 YFSETQ. CDR3 length equals 18 residues. With V trimmed by 2 bases and J by 4 bases, 15 bases remained unmatched. CDR3 region: CASSFGGTGQISGTEAFF. The CDR3 nucleotides read TGCGCCAGCAGCTTTGGCGGGACAGGGCAAATATCTGGCACTGAAGCTTTCTTT.

This clonotype was picked up a small number of times. V is TRBV7-9 and J is TRBJ1-2; D possibly corresponds to TRBD1 (6 bases). Looked up from germline, CDR1 is SEHNR and CDR2 is FQNEAQ (reference sequence). CDR3 size: 12 residues. V was cut by 2 bases and J by 8 bases, with 9 bases left in between. The CDR3 DNA reads as TGTGCCAGCAGCTTAAAGGGGGAAGGCTACACCTTC. The encoded protein is CASSLKGEGYTF.

This clonotype was counted many times. The chain uses TRBV6-5 and TRBJ2-5; TRBD2 matches 10 bases. Germline assignment: CDR1 MNHEY and CDR2 SVGAGI. Trimming cost V 1 base and J 3 bases; bases outside gene matches: 2. The CDR3 is made up of 15 amino acids. The CDR3 protein is CASSYWGTSEETQYF. The CDR3 DNA follows: TGTGCCAGCAGTTACTGGGGGACTAGCGAAGAGACCCAGTACTTC.

This clonotype was found many times. V is TRBV28 and J is TRBJ2-7; D is unclear. Per the germline V gene, CDR1 is MDHEN and CDR2 is SYDVKM. The V end lost 3 bases, the J end lost 2 bases, and 8 bases lay between the germline ends. The CDR3 sequence is 13 residues long. The CDR3 DNA sequence: TGTGCCAGCAGTTTGGCACATACCTACGAGCAGTACTTC. This sequence encodes CASSLAHTYEQYF.

This clonotype was counted at least ten times. The chain combines TRBV18 with TRBJ2-2; D is uncertain. This CDR3 is built from 15 residues. Looked up from germline, CDR1 is KGHSH and CDR2 is LQKENI. Trimming cost V 6 bases and J 2 bases, with 13 bases left between them. In DNA form, the CDR3 reads TGTGCCAGCTCCCGTGACATGGTAAACACCGGGGAGCTGTTTTTT. Its translation is CASSRDMVNTGELFF.

This clonotype was found many times. The chain recombines TRBV7-2 with TRBJ2-5, with 13 bases that match TRBD2. The CDR3 extends over 18 amino acids. Germline loops: CDR1 SGHTA, CDR2 FQGNSA. V dropped 4 bases and J dropped 4; count of bases not matched to a gene: 12. CDR3 nucleotide sequence: TGTGCCAGCAGCTCCACTAGCGGGAGGGCCTGGGGGGGAGAGACCCAGTACTTC. It is translated as CASSSTSGRAWGGETQYF.

Ten or more counts support this clonotype. CDR3 region: CASSTLLGSYQETQYF. CDR3 coding DNA: TGTGCCAGCAGCACCCTCCTCGGGAGTTACCAAGAGACCCAGTACTTC. The chain joins TRBV7-9 to TRBJ2-5, with D possibly matching TRBD2 (6 bases). Germline-derived CDR1 and CDR2 are SEHNR and FQNEAQ (reference sequence). Trimming stripped 5 bases from V and 0 bases from J, with 16 bases between. The CDR3 spans 16 residues.

This clonotype was found many times. CDR3 region: CASSLGWGVKSYEQYF. The DNA for the CDR3 is TGTGCCAGCAGCTTGGGCTGGGGGGTAAAGTCCTACGAGCAGTACTTC. J is TRBJ2-7 and V is TRBV28; D is possibly TRBD2 (6 bases). Germline-derived CDR1 and CDR2 are MDHEN and SYDVKM. This CDR3 region has 16 residues. Trimming pared 6 bases from V and 1 base from J, leaving 19 bases between.

This clonotype was seen only a few times. The chain employs TRBV5-6 and TRBJ1-3; possibly TRBD1 for D (5 bases). In germline, CDR1 is SGHDT, CDR2 YYEEEE. The germline V and J ends were trimmed by 0 bases and 4 bases, with 11 bases remaining between them. The CDR3 consists of 15 residues. CDR3 amino acids: CASSLDGGAGNTIYF. The CDR3, as DNA: TGTGCCAGCAGCTTGGATGGGGGAGCCGGAAACACCATATATTTT.

The sample holds many counts of this clonotype. The chain is built from TRBV10-3 and TRBJ2-7, with 10 bases aligning to TRBD1. The germline V gene has CDR1 ENHRY and CDR2 SYGVKD. CDR3 length: 13 amino acids. Trimming cost V 10 bases and J 3 bases; bases outside gene matches: 6. DNA for the CDR3: TGTGCCACCACTGACAGGGGGCACTACGAGCAGTACTTC. This translates into CATTDRGHYEQYF.

The sample holds many counts of this clonotype. This chain connects TRBV10-2 to TRBJ1-1, with a weak D call TRBD1 (6 bases). The germline CDR1 and CDR2 sequences are WSHSY and SAAADI. V lost 5 bases to trimming and J lost 2 bases, with 12 bases between them. This CDR3 has 14 residues. In DNA, the CDR3 is TGCGCCAGCAGTAGACAGGAAGATAACACTGAAGCTTTCTTT. It yields the protein CASSRQEDNTEAFF.

V and J are TRBV5-1 and TRBJ2-5; D possibly corresponds to TRBD1 (6 bases). The germline V and J ends were trimmed by 7 bases and 1 base, with 14 bases remaining between them. The germline V gene has CDR1 SGHRS and CDR2 YFSETQ. This CDR3 is built from 14 residues. CDR3 in DNA: TGCGCCAGCCGACAACAGGGACCCCAAGAGACCCAGTACTTC. Its protein product is CASRQQGPQETQYF. The variable domain in full, with the rest retrieved from reference TRBV5-1 and TRBJ2-5, is KAGVTQTPRYLIKTRGQQVTLSCSPISGHRSVSWYQQTPGQGLQFLFEYFSETQRNKGNFPGRFSGRQFSNSRSEMNVSTLELGDSALYLCASRQQGPQETQYFGPGTRLLVL.

The J gene is TRBJ2-1, the V gene TRBV6-1; perhaps D is TRBD1 or TRBD2 (6 bases each). Trimming took 6 bases from V and 8 from J, leaving 17 bases between them. This CDR3 region has 14 residues. Germline loops: CDR1 MNHNS, CDR2 SASEGT. The CDR3 sequence is CASRPGPGADEQFF. The CDR3 DNA sequence: TGTGCCAGCAGACCAGGACCGGGGGCAGATGAGCAGTTCTTC.

This chain links TRBV2 with TRBJ2-3; the match to TRBD2 covers 11 bases. The CDR3 length is 16 residues. The V gene's germline CDR1 is SNHLY and CDR2 FYNNEI. V was clipped by 5 bases and J by 0 bases; unmatched bases: 4. The CDR3 reads CASSRLAGPSTDTQYF. The CDR3 coding sequence is TGTGCCAGCAGTCGACTAGCGGGACCCAGCACAGATACGCAGTATTTT. The whole variable domain, remainder taken from reference TRBV2 and TRBJ2-3, is EPEVTQTPSHQVTQMGQEVILRCVPISNHLYFYWYRQILGQKVEFLVSFYNNEISEKSEIFDDQFSVERPDGSNFTLKIRSTKLEDSAMYFCASSRLAGPSTDTQYFGPGTRLTVL.

In this sample, this clonotype turned up many times. The chain joins TRBV12-5 to TRBJ1-5; possible D gene TRBD1, 5 bases. V was shortened by 4 bases and J by 0 bases, with 19 bases between the two germline ends. Germline CDR1 is LGHNT and CDR2 is FRNRAP. CDR3 length equals 18 residues. The CDR3 reads CASGSVAQGLYSNQPQHF. The CDR3 DNA reads as TGTGCTAGTGGTTCTGTCGCGCAGGGCCTATATAGCAATCAGCCCCAGCATTTT.

This clonotype was observed at least ten times. The chain joins TRBV28 to TRBJ2-7, with D possibly TRBD1 on 6 matching bases. The ends were cut back, 5 bases at V and 3 bases at J, with 17 bases in the middle. The CDR3 covers 15 residues. The V gene's germline CDR1 is MDHEN and CDR2 SYDVKM. The CDR3 DNA reads as TGTGCCAGCAGTCCCCCCATGGCAGGGGTCTACGAGCAGTACTTC. Residues: CASSPPMAGVYEQYF.

This clonotype occurred many times. The chain couples TRBV3-1 to TRBJ2-1; a weak D match, TRBD2 (6 bases). The J call is in doubt because the DNA end fits TRBJ2-3 better. There are 15 residues in the CDR3. Germline-derived CDR1 and CDR2 are LGHDT and YNNKEL (reference sequence). The CDR3 DNA reads as TGTGCCAGCAGCCAAATAGGAGGGTCGACAGATACGCAGTATTTT. Protein: CASSQIGGSTDTQYF.